These 14 T cell receptor beta chains were sequenced from one sample in a study of blood T cell repertoires in COVID-19 (dated by TCRdb to 2020 to 2021). Library construction relied on the immunoSEQ multiplex PCR assay. Here the immuneACCESS table is served through TCRdb, limited to in-frame sequences with V and J called. Missing clones are a known gap in these copies; in checked studies unresolved V genes cover under half, and the rest lacks a known reason. The sample table lists 120,000 or so clones, over 75% of them with a count of one. About 17% of the sample is taken by the ten largest. The sequencing input was peripheral blood. These receptors all come from a young man with COVID-19, enrolled during active disease.

This rearrangement joins TRBV30 to TRBJ1-1; D call uncertain. V lost 0 bases and J 1 base, leaving 6 bases between the germline ends. CDR3 length: 13 amino acids. Germline CDR1 GTSNPN, CDR2 SVGIG (reference sequence). The CDR3 nucleotides are TGTGCCTGGAGTGTACAGCCGAACACTGAAGCTTTCTTT. It yields the protein CAWSVQPNTEAFF.

This chain joins TRBV12-3 or TRBV12-4 and TRBJ1-1; the D gene is possibly TRBD1 (5 bases). V lost 3 bases and J 10 bases, leaving 12 bases between the germline ends. The CDR3 loop spans 12 amino acids. The CDR3 DNA follows: TGTGCCAGCAGTTTGTTGGGACTTGGAGCTTTCTTT. This sequence encodes CASSLLGLGAFF.

Remarks on this clone: The junction departs from germline at one end; a sequencing error may be responsible. The CDR3 region is CASSRKTGLQEAQYF. The CDR3 DNA follows: TGTGCCAGCAGCAGAAAGACAGGCTTGCAAGAGGCCCAGTACTTC. The rearrangement uses TRBV14 and TRBJ2-5; the D gene is possibly TRBD1 (6 bases). Germline-derived CDR1 and CDR2 are SGHDN and FVKESK. The CDR3 has 15 residues.

The chain is built from TRBV30 and TRBJ1-1; perhaps TRBD1 as D (5 bases). Trimming cost V 4 bases and J 2 bases, with 17 bases left between them. The germline CDR1 and CDR2 sequences are GTSNPN and SVGIG (reference sequence). The CDR3 runs to 15 residues. The CDR3 reads CAWIGLGLANTEAFF. In DNA form, the CDR3 reads TGTGCCTGGATTGGATTGGGGCTGGCTAACACTGAAGCTTTCTTT.

The chain combines TRBV29-1 with TRBJ2-1, with no clear D. Germline CDR1 reads SQVTM; CDR2 reads ANQGSEA. The CDR3 has 12 residues. Trimming took 7 bases from V and 0 from J, leaving 7 bases between them. The CDR3 DNA is TGCAGCGGTTCGGTCTCCTACAATGAGCAGTTCTTC. This gives the protein CSGSVSYNEQFF.

The chain uses TRBV3-1 (or the pseudogene TRBV3-2) and TRBJ1-5, with D tentatively TRBD1 (5 bases). The CDR3 is 14 amino acids. Per the germline V gene, CDR1 is LGHDT and CDR2 is YNNKEL (reference sequence). Trimming shortened V by 4 bases and J by 1 base, and 8 bases separated the two germline ends. The CDR3 DNA reads as TGTGCCAGCAGCCCGGACACGAGCAATCAGCCCCAGCATTTT. The encoded protein is CASSPDTSNQPQHF.

V is TRBV15 and J is TRBJ1-5; D perhaps matches TRBD1 (5 bases). CDR3 length: 15 residues. Germline V gene data show CDR1 as LNHNV and CDR2 as YYDKDF (reference sequence). V was trimmed by 0 bases and J by 0 bases, leaving 6 bases between them. The CDR3 region is CATSRETVSNQPQHF. The CDR3 nucleotides read TGTGCCACCAGCAGAGAGACAGTTAGCAATCAGCCCCAGCATTTT. The full variable domain, rest sourced from reference TRBV15 and TRBJ1-5, is DAMVIQNPRYQVTQFGKPVTLSCSQTLNHNVMYWYQQKSSQAPKLLFHYYDKDFNNEADTPDNFQSRRPNTSFCFLDIRSPGLGDTAMYLCATSRETVSNQPQHFGDGTRLSIL.

A single count supports this clone. The chain uses TRBV30 and TRBJ1-2; 7 nucleotides match TRBD1. The CDR3 has 13 amino acids. Germline V CDR1 and CDR2: GTSNPN, SVGIG (reference sequence). Trimming took 4 bases from V and 4 from J; bases not matched to a gene: 6. The DNA of the CDR3 is TGTGCCTGGAACCTACAGGGGCTCTATGGCTACACCTTC. Translating gives CAWNLQGLYGYTF.

The chain uses TRBV14 and TRBJ1-6, with TRBD1 as a possible D gene (5 bases). Germline V gives CDR1 SGHDN, CDR2 FVKESK. CDR3 length: 17 residues. V was shortened by 1 base and J by 7 bases, with 17 bases between the two germline ends. In nucleotides, the CDR3 is TGTGCCAGCAGCCAAGTGTCTTGGGGCCGGACAAATTCACCCCTCCACTTT. Translating gives CASSQVSWGRTNSPLHF.

CDR3 sequence reads: CASSLKGVNSGNTIYF. CDR3 sequence (DNA): TGTGCCAGCAGCTTGAAGGGGGTTAACTCTGGAAACACCATATATTTT. The rearrangement links TRBV7-8 to TRBJ1-3, with D possibly matching TRBD1 (6 bases). Germline values: CDR1 SGHVS, CDR2 FQNEAQ. This CDR3 has 16 residues. V was cut by 3 bases and J by 0 bases, with 12 bases left in between.

The chain employs TRBV6-4 and TRBJ2-1; TRBD2 is a possible D gene (5 bases). In germline, CDR1 is MRHNA, CDR2 SNTAGT. CDR3 length: 14 residues. Trimming left V 4 bases short and J 6 bases short, with 13 bases between. The chain's CDR3 is CASSAGPAANEQFF. CDR3 bases: TGTGCCAGCAGTGCCGGCCCAGCGGCCAATGAGCAGTTCTTC.

CDR3 amino acids: CASSYDIWGAEAFF. The CDR3 DNA follows: TGTGCCAGCAGTTACGACATCTGGGGGGCTGAAGCTTTCTTT. The chain employs TRBV6-2 or TRBV6-3 and TRBJ1-1, with TRBD1 as a possible D gene (5 bases). With 2 bases removed from V and 6 bases from J, the gap between germline ends came to 13 bases. Germline-derived CDR1 and CDR2 are MNHEY and SVGEGT. The CDR3 is 14 residues long.

The gene calls are TRBV29-1 and TRBJ2-1, with a possible D match to TRBD2 (6 bases). Trimming took 3 bases from V and 1 from J, leaving 7 bases between them. The CDR3 length is 13 residues. Germline V lookup: CDR1 SQVTM, CDR2 ANQGSEA. The CDR3 DNA sequence: TGCAGCGTTGAGGAGGGTTCCTACAATGAGCAGTTCTTC. This encodes CSVEEGSYNEQFF.

V and J are TRBV7-3 and TRBJ2-1; TRBD2 agrees at 12 bases. This CDR3 comprises 14 residues. With V trimmed by 4 bases and J by 7 bases, 2 bases remained unmatched. Germline V gene lookup returns CDR1 SGHTA and CDR2 FQGTGA. The CDR3 here is CASSSTSGSNEQFF. The CDR3 DNA reads TGTGCCAGCAGCTCGACTAGCGGGAGTAATGAGCAGTTCTTC.